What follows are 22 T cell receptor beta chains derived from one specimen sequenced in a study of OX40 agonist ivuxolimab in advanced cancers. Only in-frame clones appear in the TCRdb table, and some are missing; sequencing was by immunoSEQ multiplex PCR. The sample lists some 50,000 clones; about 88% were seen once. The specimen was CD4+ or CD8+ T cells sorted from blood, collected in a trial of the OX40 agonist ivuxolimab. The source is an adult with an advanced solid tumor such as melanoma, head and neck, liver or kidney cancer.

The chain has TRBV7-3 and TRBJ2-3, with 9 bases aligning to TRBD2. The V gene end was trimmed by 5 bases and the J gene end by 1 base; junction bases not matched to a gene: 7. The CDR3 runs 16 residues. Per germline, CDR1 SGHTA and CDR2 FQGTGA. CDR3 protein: CASSTLGGGGTDTQYF. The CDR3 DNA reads TGTGCCAGCAGCACCCTCGGCGGGGGGGGCACAGATACGCAGTATTTT.

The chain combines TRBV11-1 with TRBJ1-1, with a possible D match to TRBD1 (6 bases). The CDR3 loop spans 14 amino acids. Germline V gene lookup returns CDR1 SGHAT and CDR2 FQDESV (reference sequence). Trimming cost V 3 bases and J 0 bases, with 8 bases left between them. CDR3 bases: TGTGCCAGCAGCTTCTCAGGGGTGAACACTGAAGCTTTCTTT. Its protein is CASSFSGVNTEAFF.

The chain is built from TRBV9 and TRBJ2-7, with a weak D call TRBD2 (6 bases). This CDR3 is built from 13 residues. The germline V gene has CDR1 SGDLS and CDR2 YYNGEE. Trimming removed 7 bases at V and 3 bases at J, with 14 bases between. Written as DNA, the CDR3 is TGTGCCAGCGGACCCGGGAGCGGCTACGAGCAGTACTTC. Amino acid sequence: CASGPGSGYEQYF.

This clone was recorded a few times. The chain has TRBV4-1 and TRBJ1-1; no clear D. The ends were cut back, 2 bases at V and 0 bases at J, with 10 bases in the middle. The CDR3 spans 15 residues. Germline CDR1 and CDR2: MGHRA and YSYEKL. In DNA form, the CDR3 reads TGCGCCAGCAGCCAATCACTGATCCTGAACACTGAAGCTTTCTTT. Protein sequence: CASSQSLILNTEAFF.

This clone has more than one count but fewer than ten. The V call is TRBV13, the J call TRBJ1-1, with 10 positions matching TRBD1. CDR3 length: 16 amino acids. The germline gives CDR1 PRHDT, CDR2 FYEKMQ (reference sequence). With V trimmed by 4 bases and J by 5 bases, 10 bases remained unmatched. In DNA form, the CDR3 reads TGTGCCAGCAGCTCCCTCCCGGGACAGGGGTTAACTGAAGCTTTCTTT. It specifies CASSSLPGQGLTEAFF.

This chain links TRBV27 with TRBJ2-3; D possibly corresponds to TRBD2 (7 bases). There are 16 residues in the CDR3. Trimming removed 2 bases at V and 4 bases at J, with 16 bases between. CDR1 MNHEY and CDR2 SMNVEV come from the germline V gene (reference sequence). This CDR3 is CASSLRFGGRADTQYF. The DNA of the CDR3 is TGTGCCAGCAGTTTAAGATTCGGGGGGCGGGCAGATACGCAGTATTTT.

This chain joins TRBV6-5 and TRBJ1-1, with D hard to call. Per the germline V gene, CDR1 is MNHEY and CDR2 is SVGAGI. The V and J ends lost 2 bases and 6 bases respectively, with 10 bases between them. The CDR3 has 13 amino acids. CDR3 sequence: CASSYVGGAEAFF. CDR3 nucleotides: TGTGCCAGCAGTTACGTAGGCGGGGCTGAAGCTTTCTTT.

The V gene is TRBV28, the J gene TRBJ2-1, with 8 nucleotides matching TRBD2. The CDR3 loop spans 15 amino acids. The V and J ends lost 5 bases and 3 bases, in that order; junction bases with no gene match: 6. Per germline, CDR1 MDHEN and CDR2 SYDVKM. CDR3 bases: TGTGCCAGCAGTCTTCCCACTAGCGGCTACAATGAGCAGTTCTTC. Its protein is CASSLPTSGYNEQFF.

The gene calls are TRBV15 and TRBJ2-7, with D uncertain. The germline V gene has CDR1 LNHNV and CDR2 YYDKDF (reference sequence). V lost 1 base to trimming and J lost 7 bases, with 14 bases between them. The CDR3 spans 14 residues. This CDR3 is CATSRAGTFEEQYF. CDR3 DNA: TGTGCCACCAGCAGAGCGGGCACCTTCGAGGAGCAGTACTTC.

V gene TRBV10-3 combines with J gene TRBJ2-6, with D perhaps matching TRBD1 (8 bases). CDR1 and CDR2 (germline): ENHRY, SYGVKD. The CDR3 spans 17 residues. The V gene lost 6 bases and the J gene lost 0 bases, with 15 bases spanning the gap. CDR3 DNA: TGTGCCATCAGGAAGACAGGGGACTACTCTGGGGCCAACGTCCTGACTTTC. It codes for CAIRKTGDYSGANVLTF.

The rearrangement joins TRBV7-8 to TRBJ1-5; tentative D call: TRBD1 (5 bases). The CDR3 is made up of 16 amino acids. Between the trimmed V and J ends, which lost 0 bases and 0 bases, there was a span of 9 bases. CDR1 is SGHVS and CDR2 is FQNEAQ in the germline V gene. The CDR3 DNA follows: TGTGCCAGCAGCTTAGCCCCAGGGTATAGCAATCAGCCCCAGCATTTT. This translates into CASSLAPGYSNQPQHF.

CDR3 sequence: CASSLGLAGILNEQFF. CDR3 in DNA: TGTGCCAGCAGTTTAGGTCTAGCGGGAATCCTCAATGAGCAGTTCTTC. The J gene is TRBJ2-1, the V gene TRBV27; TRBD2 matches at 9 bases. V lost 2 bases and J lost 6; bases outside the gene matches: 8. Germline V gene lookup returns CDR1 MNHEY and CDR2 SMNVEV (reference sequence). This CDR3 spans 16 amino acids.

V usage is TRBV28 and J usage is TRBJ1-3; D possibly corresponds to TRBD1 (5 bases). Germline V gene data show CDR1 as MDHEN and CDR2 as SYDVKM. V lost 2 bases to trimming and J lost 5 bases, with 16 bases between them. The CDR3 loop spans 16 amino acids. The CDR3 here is CASSLGVNQDRNTIYF. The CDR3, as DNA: TGTGCCAGCAGTTTAGGGGTCAACCAGGACAGAAACACCATATATTTT.

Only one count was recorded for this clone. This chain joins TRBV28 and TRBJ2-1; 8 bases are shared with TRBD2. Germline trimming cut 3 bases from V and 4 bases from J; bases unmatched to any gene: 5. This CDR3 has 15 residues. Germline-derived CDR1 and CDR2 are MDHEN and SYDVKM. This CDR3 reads CASSFPGLGYNEQFF. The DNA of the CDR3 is TGTGCCAGCAGTTTCCCGGGACTAGGGTACAATGAGCAGTTCTTC.

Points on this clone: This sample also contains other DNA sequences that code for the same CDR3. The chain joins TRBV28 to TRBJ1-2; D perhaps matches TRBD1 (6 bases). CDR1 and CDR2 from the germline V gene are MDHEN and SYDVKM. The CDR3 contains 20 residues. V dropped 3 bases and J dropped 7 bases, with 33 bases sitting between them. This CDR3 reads CASSFRRGILVHTRYRGYTF. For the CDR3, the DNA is TGTGCCAGCAGTTTCAGGAGGGGGATACTTGTCCACACACGCTACCGTGGCTACACCTTC.

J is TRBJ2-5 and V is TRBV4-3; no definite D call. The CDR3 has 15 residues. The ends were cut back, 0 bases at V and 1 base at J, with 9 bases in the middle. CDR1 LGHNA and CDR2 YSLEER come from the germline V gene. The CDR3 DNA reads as TGCGCCAGCAGCCAAGACTTAGCCCCCCAAGAGACCCAGTACTTC. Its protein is CASSQDLAPQETQYF.

This CDR3 reads CASSLQANYGYTF. CDR3 sequence (DNA): TGTGCCAGTAGTCTGCAGGCTAACTATGGCTACACCTTC. The V call is TRBV19, the J call TRBJ1-2, with D hard to call. Trimming cost V 5 bases and J 0 bases, with 7 bases left between them. This CDR3 region has 13 residues. CDR1 LNHDA and CDR2 SQIVND come from the germline V gene (reference sequence). The whole variable domain, remainder taken from reference TRBV19 and TRBJ1-2, is DGGITQSPKYLFRKEGQNVTLSCEQNLNHDAMYWYRQDPGQGLRLIYYSQIVNDFQKGDIAEGYSVSREKKESFPLTVTSAQKNPTAFYLCASSLQANYGYTFGSGTRLTVV.

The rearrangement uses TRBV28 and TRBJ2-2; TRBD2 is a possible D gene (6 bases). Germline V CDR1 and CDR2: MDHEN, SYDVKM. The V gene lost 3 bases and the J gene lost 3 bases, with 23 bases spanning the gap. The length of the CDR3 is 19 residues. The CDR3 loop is CASSLFLAPTPWDTGELFF. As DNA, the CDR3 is TGTGCCAGCAGTTTGTTTCTAGCGCCGACTCCCTGGGACACCGGGGAGCTGTTTTTT.

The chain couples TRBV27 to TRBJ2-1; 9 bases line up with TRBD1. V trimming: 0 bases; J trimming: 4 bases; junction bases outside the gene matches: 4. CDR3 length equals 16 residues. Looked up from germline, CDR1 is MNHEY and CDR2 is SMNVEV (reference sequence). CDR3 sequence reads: CASSLSVGQGYNEQFF. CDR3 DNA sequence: TGTGCCAGCAGTTTATCGGTTGGACAGGGGTACAATGAGCAGTTCTTC.

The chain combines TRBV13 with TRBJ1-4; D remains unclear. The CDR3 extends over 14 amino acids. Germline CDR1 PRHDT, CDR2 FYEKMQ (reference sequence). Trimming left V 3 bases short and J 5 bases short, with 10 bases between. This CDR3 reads CASSLSPENEKLFF. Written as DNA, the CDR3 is TGTGCCAGCAGCTTGTCCCCAGAAAATGAAAAACTGTTTTTT.

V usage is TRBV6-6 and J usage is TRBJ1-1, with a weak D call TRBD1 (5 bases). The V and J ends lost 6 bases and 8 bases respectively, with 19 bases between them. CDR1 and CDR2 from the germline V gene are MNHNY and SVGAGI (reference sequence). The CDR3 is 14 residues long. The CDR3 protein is CASRPFTGDPEAFF. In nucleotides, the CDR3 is TGTGCCAGCAGACCATTTACCGGGGACCCCGAAGCTTTCTTT.

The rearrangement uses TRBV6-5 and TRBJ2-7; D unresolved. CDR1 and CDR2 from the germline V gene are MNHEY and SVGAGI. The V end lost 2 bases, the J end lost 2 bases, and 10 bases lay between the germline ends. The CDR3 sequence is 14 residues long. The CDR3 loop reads CASSYAAGAYEQYF. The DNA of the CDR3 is TGTGCCAGCAGTTACGCAGCAGGTGCCTACGAGCAGTACTTC.